The rows below give T cell receptor beta chains drawn from one sample of a study of cytomegalovirus exposure and HLA in healthy donors. Profiled with immunoSEQ multiplex PCR; TCRdb holds only in-frame clones, not every one. The data show 170,000 or so clones, roughly 87% seen once. Sample: PBMCs. The source is a woman in her forties or fifties in good health and CMV-seronegative. Each CDR3 is given with its conserved first and last residue. A D gene is named only where the DNA matches it firmly. Size is stated for part of the rows, as once, few or many counts, or as a class when the clone is expanded.

size: -; D: TRBD1; V: TRBV5-6; J: TRBJ1-5; CDR3: CASSLFQGARQPQHF; DNA: TGTGCCAGCAGCTTGTTCCAGGGGGCTCGGCAGCCCCAGCATTTT
size: -; D: -; V: TRBV9; J: TRBJ2-7; CDR3: CASSVGWDNAYYEQYF; DNA: TGTGCCAGCAGCGTAGGGTGGGACAATGCCTACTACGAGCAGTACTTC
size: -; D: TRBD1; V: TRBV5-4; J: TRBJ1-1; CDR3: CASSSGQGTEAFF; DNA: TGTGCCAGCAGCTCCGGACAGGGCACTGAAGCTTTCTTT
size: -; D: TRBD2; V: TRBV10-3; J: TRBJ2-7; CDR3: CATEPSGGNEQYF; DNA: TGTGCCACCGAACCTAGCGGGGGCAACGAGCAGTACTTC
size: -; D: TRBD1; V: TRBV5-1; J: TRBJ2-4; CDR3: CASSTGQGRTIQYF; DNA: TGCGCCAGCAGCACCGGACAGGGAAGGACCATTCAGTACTTC
size: -; D: TRBD1; V: TRBV6-5; J: TRBJ1-1; CDR3: CASSGQGWTEAFF; DNA: TGTGCCAGCAGTGGACAGGGATGGACTGAAGCTTTCTTT
size: -; D: TRBD1; V: TRBV27; J: TRBJ2-4; CDR3: CASSLTGTPF; DNA: TGTGCCAGCAGTTTGACAGGGACCCCATTC
size: -; D: -; V: TRBV6-6; J: TRBJ1-5; CDR3: CASSDTGFGQPQHF; DNA: TGTGCCAGCAGTGACACAGGCTTCGGGCAGCCCCAGCATTTT
size: -; D: TRBD1; V: TRBV5-1; J: TRBJ1-4; CDR3: CASYTGTGDATNEKLFF; DNA: TGCGCCAGTTACACCGGGACAGGGGACGCAACTAATGAAAAACTGTTTTTT
size: -; D: TRBD1; V: TRBV7-9; J: TRBJ2-2; CDR3: CASSSSGDRVWIGELFF; DNA: TGTGCCAGCAGCTCTTCCGGGGACAGGGTATGGATCGGGGAGCTGTTTTTT
size: -; D: -; V: TRBV7-8; J: TRBJ2-7; CDR3: CASSVVGGLYEQYF; DNA: TGTGCCAGCAGCGTGGTGGGGGGGCTTTACGAGCAGTACTTC
size: -; D: TRBD1; V: TRBV28; J: TRBJ1-2; CDR3: CASSTGGAGYGYTF; DNA: TGTGCCAGCAGTACAGGGGGCGCAGGCTATGGCTACACCTTC
size: -; D: -; V: TRBV4-1; J: TRBJ2-5; CDR3: CASSQAVRRGGVSETQYF; DNA: TGCGCCAGCAGCCAAGCGGTGAGGAGGGGGGGCGTTTCAGAGACCCAGTACTTC
size: -; D: TRBD2; V: TRBV19; J: TRBJ2-1; CDR3: CASSTIGLAGGYNEQFF; DNA: TGTGCCAGTAGTACAATCGGTCTAGCGGGAGGCTACAATGAGCAGTTCTTC
size: -; D: -; V: TRBV13; J: TRBJ2-1; CDR3: CASVEGQEQFF; DNA: TGTGCCAGCGTAGAGGGCCAAGAGCAGTTCTTC
size: once; D: TRBD1; V: TRBV6-1; J: TRBJ2-7; CDR3: CASSSRDSEDEQYF; DNA: TGTGCCAGCAGTAGCCGGGACAGTGAAGACGAGCAGTACTTC
size: -; D: -; V: TRBV6-5; J: TRBJ1-2; CDR3: CASSSDYGYTF; DNA: TGTGCCAGCAGCTCGGACTATGGCTACACCTTC
size: -; D: -; V: TRBV6-5; J: TRBJ1-1; CDR3: CASSWARARHTEAFF; DNA: TGTGCCAGCAGTTGGGCCAGGGCTCGGCACACTGAAGCTTTCTTT
size: -; D: TRBD1; V: TRBV6-6; J: TRBJ2-7; CDR3: CASSTQSGQGNYEQYF; DNA: TGTGCCAGCAGTACCCAATCCGGACAGGGAAACTACGAGCAGTACTTC
size: once; D: -; V: TRBV30; J: TRBJ1-2; CDR3: CAWNFYANYGYTF; DNA: TGTGCCTGGAATTTCTACGCTAACTATGGCTACACCTTC
size: -; D: -; V: TRBV15; J: TRBJ2-7; CDR3: CATSRQQRDSYEQYF; DNA: TGTGCCACCAGCAGACAGCAACGGGACTCCTACGAGCAGTACTTC
size: -; D: -; V: TRBV5-5; J: TRBJ2-7; CDR3: CASSSLGTSAYEQYF; DNA: TGTGCCAGCAGCTCTCTGGGGACTTCCGCCTACGAGCAGTACTTC
size: -; D: -; V: TRBV7-9; J: TRBJ2-1; CDR3: CASSVPGIRGYNEQFF; DNA: TGTGCCAGCAGCGTACCCGGGATCCGAGGCTACAATGAGCAGTTCTTC
size: once; D: TRBD1; V: TRBV7-3; J: TRBJ2-2; CDR3: CASSFLPGTEAGELFF; DNA: TGTGCCAGCAGCTTCCTACCCGGGACAGAAGCCGGGGAGCTGTTTTTT
size: few; D: -; V: TRBV6-5; J: TRBJ2-7; CDR3: CASSSPGDPSEQYF; DNA: TGTGCCAGCAGTTCTCCGGGAGACCCTTCCGAGCAGTACTTC
size: -; D: TRBD2; V: TRBV2; J: TRBJ2-1; CDR3: CASSELLAASYNEQFF; DNA: TGTGCCAGCAGTGAACTACTAGCGGCCTCCTACAATGAGCAGTTCTTC
size: -; D: TRBD1; V: TRBV19; J: TRBJ1-2; CDR3: CASSMGQPLDYGYTF; DNA: TGTGCCAGTAGTATGGGACAGCCCCTCGACTATGGCTACACCTTC